The 18 T cell receptor beta chains in this list originate from one sample, sequenced in a study of shared clonotypes between healthy human individuals. Measured with immunoSEQ multiplex PCR; TCRdb has only the in-frame clones, and not every one. The table lists about 300,000 clones, less than 85% of them singletons. Sequenced sample: memory CD4+ T cells sorted from blood. Stated subset: CD45RA-negative fraction. These receptors were obtained from a man aged 25-45 years in good health.

The gene calls are TRBV6-4 and TRBJ2-3; D perhaps matches TRBD2 (6 bases). Trimming cost V 6 bases and J 4 bases, with 14 bases left between them. CDR1 and CDR2 from the germline V gene are MRHNA and SNTAGT. The CDR3 is made up of 14 amino acids. Here the CDR3 DNA reads TGTGCCAGCAGGGGCGGGGCCGGCCCAGATACGCAGTATTTT. It translates to CASRGGAGPDTQYF.

This rearrangement joins TRBV7-2 to TRBJ2-7; D is perhaps TRBD2 (5 bases). V lost 4 bases, J lost 0 bases, and 10 bases lay in between. This CDR3 is built from 14 residues. CDR1 and CDR2 (germline): SGHTA, FQGNSA. The DNA of the CDR3 is TGTGCCAGCAGCTCCCAGCGGATCTCCTACGAGCAGTACTTC. Its translation is CASSSQRISYEQYF.

In regard to this clone: At the DNA level, this CDR3 is encoded by other sequences in the same sample as well. The chain joins TRBV4-1 to TRBJ2-1; D remains ambiguous. The V gene's germline CDR1 is MGHRA and CDR2 YSYEKL. The length of the CDR3 is 13 residues. Between the trimmed V and J ends, which lost 0 bases and 7 bases, there was a span of 7 bases. DNA for the CDR3: TGCGCCAGCAGCCAAGATAGGGTTAATGAGCAGTTCTTC. It yields the protein CASSQDRVNEQFF.

The CDR3 protein is CASSVGAKETQYF. In nucleotides, the CDR3 is TGTGCCAGTAGTGTCGGAGCGAAAGAGACCCAGTACTTC. V usage is TRBV19 and J usage is TRBJ2-5, with D uncertain. This CDR3 spans 13 amino acids. V gave up 5 bases and J gave up 3 bases, with 10 bases separating them. Germline CDR1 and CDR2: LNHDA and SQIVND (reference sequence).

CDR3 DNA sequence: TGTGCCAGCCGGGACAGGGGACGACGCGAAGCTTTCTTT. It codes for CASRDRGRREAFF. The V call is TRBV7-8, the J call TRBJ1-1; 10 nucleotides match TRBD1. Germline trimming cut 8 bases from V and 8 bases from J; bases unmatched to any gene: 8. The germline V gene encodes CDR1 SGHVS and CDR2 FQNEAQ. There are 13 residues in the CDR3. Full variable domain (missing parts from reference TRBV7-8 and TRBJ1-1): GAGVSQSPRYKVAKRGQDVALRCDPISGHVSLFWYQQALGQGPEFLTYFQNEAQLDKSGLPSDRFFAERPEGSVSTLKIQRTQQEDSAVYLCASRDRGRREAFFGQGTRLTVV.

DNA of the CDR3: TGTGCCAGCAGCTTACGTGATCAGGATGAGCAGTTCTTC. Its protein is CASSLRDQDEQFF. V gene TRBV7-6 combines with J gene TRBJ2-1; D is ambiguous. Trimming shortened V by 2 bases and J by 8 bases, and 10 bases separated the two germline ends. This CDR3 has 13 residues. Per the germline V gene, CDR1 is SGHVS and CDR2 is FNYEAQ. Supplemented by reference TRBV7-6 and TRBJ2-1, the full variable domain reads GAGVSQSPRYKVTKRGQDVALRCDPISGHVSLYWYRQALGQGPEFLTYFNYEAQQDKSGLPNDRFSAERPEGSISTLTIQRTEQRDSAMYRCASSLRDQDEQFFGPGTRLTVL.

This chain connects TRBV9 to TRBJ2-1, with TRBD2 matching 7 bases. CDR3 length: 15 residues. V was pared by 5 bases and J by 5 bases, with 10 bases of the junction left unmatched. Germline values: CDR1 SGDLS, CDR2 YYNGEE. The CDR3 region is CASSLGRSGHNEQFF. The CDR3 nucleotides read TGTGCCAGCAGTCTCGGCCGTAGCGGGCACAATGAGCAGTTCTTC.

V and J are TRBV5-1 and TRBJ2-5; TRBD2 aligns across 10 bases. CDR3 length equals 16 residues. Germline values: CDR1 SGHRS, CDR2 YFSETQ. Unmatched junction bases numbered 5, after V lost 1 base and J lost 2 bases. The CDR3 protein is CASSLRGLALQETQYF. DNA for the CDR3: TGCGCCAGCAGCTTGAGGGGACTAGCGTTACAAGAGACCCAGTACTTC.

The chain uses TRBV27 and TRBJ2-1; D remains ambiguous. The CDR3 loop spans 15 amino acids. The V end was cut by 6 bases, the J end by 0 bases, with 12 bases between. The germline V gene encodes CDR1 MNHEY and CDR2 SMNVEV (reference sequence). CDR3 nucleotides: TGTGCCAGCAGCCGTTCGTGGTCCTCCTACAATGAGCAGTTCTTC. It yields the protein CASSRSWSSYNEQFF.

The CDR3 bases are TGTGCCAGCAGCCCCGGCGGATTCCAAGAGACCCAGTACTTC. It translates to CASSPGGFQETQYF. This sequence joins TRBV6-6 and TRBJ2-5; no firm D call. The V gene lost 6 bases and the J gene lost 1 base, with 12 bases spanning the gap. The CDR3 length is 14 residues. CDR1 is MNHNY and CDR2 is SVGAGI in the germline V gene (reference sequence).

This clone was seen only a few times. The V call is TRBV19, the J call TRBJ1-3; 8 bases match TRBD1. The V and J ends lost 6 bases and 2 bases, in that order; junction bases with no gene match: 12. From germline, CDR1 is LNHDA and CDR2 SQIVND (reference sequence). This CDR3 contains 17 residues. In DNA, the CDR3 is TGTGCCAGTAGCGCCCGGGACAGGACTCTTACTGGAAACACCATATATTTT. Its translation: CASSARDRTLTGNTIYF.

This clone was seen only once. A far larger clone is a single base away, which makes a read error likely. The chain uses TRBV13 and TRBJ2-7, with TRBD1 identical over 7 bases. The CDR3 loop spans 15 amino acids. Per the germline V gene, CDR1 is PRHDT and CDR2 is FYEKMQ (reference sequence). Unmatched junction bases numbered 11, after V lost 3 bases and J lost 6 bases. CDR3 sequence (DNA): TGTGCCAGCAGCTTGACGGTAGGGGGCGTAGGCGAGCAGTACTTC. Amino acid sequence: CASSLTVGGVGEQYF. Filled out from reference TRBV13 and TRBJ2-7, the complete variable domain reads AAGVIQSPRHLIKEKRETATLKCYPIPRHDTVYWYQQGPGQDPQFLISFYEKMQSDKGSIPDRFSAQQFSDYHSELNMSSLELGDSALYFCASSLTVGGVGEQYFGPGTRLTVT.

This clone has more than one count but fewer than ten. CDR3 residues: CASSLVGSQPQHF. CDR3 nucleotides: TGTGCCAGCAGCTTAGTGGGTAGCCAGCCCCAGCATTTT. The J gene is TRBJ1-5, the V gene TRBV7-2; D not certain. Germline V gene sequence: CDR1 SGHTA, CDR2 FQGNSA. V was pared by 1 base and J by 7 bases, with 8 bases between. The CDR3 is 13 residues long.

The gene calls are TRBV11-2 and TRBJ2-1; D unresolved. Germline V gene data show CDR1 as SGHAT and CDR2 as FQNNGV. This CDR3 region has 15 residues. With 7 bases removed from V and 6 bases from J, the gap between germline ends came to 19 bases. The CDR3, as DNA: TGTGCCAGCACCCCTTTAAAAGGAGATCGCAATGAGCAGTTCTTC. Translation gives CASTPLKGDRNEQFF.

This clone occurred a few times. A junction end diverges from the germline sequence, so it may reflect a read error. The CDR3 DNA reads TGTGCCAGCAGTGAGGCAGGGACAGCTTGTTTT. This encodes CASSEAGTACF. This sequence joins TRBV2 and TRBJ1-4; TRBD1 matches 7 bases. This CDR3 contains 11 residues. CDR1 and CDR2 (germline): SNHLY, FYNNEI.

This clone was recorded only once. The chain employs TRBV28 and TRBJ2-2; 7 bases are shared with TRBD1. The CDR3 loop spans 16 amino acids. The ends lost 6 bases at V and 4 bases at J; junction bases unmatched: 11. Per the germline V gene, CDR1 is MDHEN and CDR2 is SYDVKM. The CDR3 loop reads CASSRRRDSFTGELFF. In DNA, the CDR3 is TGTGCCAGCAGCCGACGCCGGGACAGCTTCACCGGGGAGCTGTTTTTT. The full variable domain, rest sourced from reference TRBV28 and TRBJ2-2, is DVKVTQSSRYLVKRTGEKVFLECVQDMDHENMFWYRQDPGLGLRLIYFSYDVKMKEKGDIPEGYSVSREKKERFSLILESASTNQTSMYLCASSRRRDSFTGELFFGEGSRLTVL.

The V gene is TRBV6-5, the J gene TRBJ2-2; the D is unclear. V lost 4 bases, J lost 6 bases, and 9 bases lay in between. Looked up from germline, CDR1 is MNHEY and CDR2 is SVGAGI. The CDR3 has 13 amino acids. The CDR3: CASSSLRPGELFF. For the CDR3, the DNA is TGTGCCAGCAGTTCCTTGCGACCCGGGGAGCTGTTTTTT.

The table lists this clone with a few counts. The J gene is TRBJ1-2, the V gene TRBV6-1; a possible D gene is TRBD1 (5 bases). V lost 2 bases and J lost 7, with 17 bases in between. This CDR3 is built from 15 residues. Germline V lookup: CDR1 MNHNS, CDR2 SASEGT. The CDR3 region is CASSEHQGTLRGYTF. In DNA, the CDR3 is TGTGCCAGCAGTGAACATCAGGGTACGTTGCGTGGCTACACCTTC.